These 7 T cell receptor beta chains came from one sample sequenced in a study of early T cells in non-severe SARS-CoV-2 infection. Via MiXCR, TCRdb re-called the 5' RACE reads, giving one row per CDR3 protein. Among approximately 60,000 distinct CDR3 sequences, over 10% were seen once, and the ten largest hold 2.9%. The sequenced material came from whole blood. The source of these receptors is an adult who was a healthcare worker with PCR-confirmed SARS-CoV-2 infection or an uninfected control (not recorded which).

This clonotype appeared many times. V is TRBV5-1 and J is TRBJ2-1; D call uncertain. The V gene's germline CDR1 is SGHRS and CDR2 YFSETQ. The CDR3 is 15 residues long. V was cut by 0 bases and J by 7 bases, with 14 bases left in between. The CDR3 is CASSLGTRQFNEQFF. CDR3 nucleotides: TGCGCCAGCAGCTTGGGAACACGACAATTTAATGAGCAGTTCTTC. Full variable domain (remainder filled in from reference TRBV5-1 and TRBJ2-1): KAGVTQTPRYLIKTRGQQVTLSCSPISGHRSVSWYQQTPGQGLQFLFEYFSETQRNKGNFPGRFSGRQFSNSRSEMNVSTLELGDSALYLCASSLGTRQFNEQFFGPGTRLTVL.

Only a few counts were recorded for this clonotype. CDR3 bases: TGTGCCACCAGCAGGCCCTCCGGTGAAGAGACCCAGTACTTC. Its protein is CATSRPSGEETQYF. The chain uses TRBV15 and TRBJ2-5; D call uncertain. The CDR3 covers 14 residues. The germline V and J ends were trimmed by 3 bases and 3 bases, with 11 bases remaining between them. Per the germline V gene, CDR1 is LNHNV and CDR2 is YYDKDF (reference sequence).

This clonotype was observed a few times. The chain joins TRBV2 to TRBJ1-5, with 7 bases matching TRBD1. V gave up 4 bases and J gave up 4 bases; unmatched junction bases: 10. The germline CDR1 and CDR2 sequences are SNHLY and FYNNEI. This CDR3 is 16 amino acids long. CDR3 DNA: TGTGCCAGCAGTGGCGAGAGGACAGGTTTTAATCAGCCCCAGCATTTT. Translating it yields CASSGERTGFNQPQHF.

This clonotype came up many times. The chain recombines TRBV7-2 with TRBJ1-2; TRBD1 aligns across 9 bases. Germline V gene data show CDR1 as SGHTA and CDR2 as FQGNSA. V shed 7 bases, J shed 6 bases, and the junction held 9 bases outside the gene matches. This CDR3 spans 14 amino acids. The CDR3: CASTVRDRANGYTF. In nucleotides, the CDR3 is TGTGCCAGCACAGTCCGGGACAGGGCCAATGGCTACACCTTC. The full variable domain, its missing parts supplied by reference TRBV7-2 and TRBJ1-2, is GAGVSQSPSNKVTEKGKDVELRCDPISGHTALYWYRQSLGQGLEFLIYFQGNSAPDKSGLPSDRFSAERTGGSVSTLTIQRTQQEDSAVYLCASTVRDRANGYTFGSGTRLTVV.

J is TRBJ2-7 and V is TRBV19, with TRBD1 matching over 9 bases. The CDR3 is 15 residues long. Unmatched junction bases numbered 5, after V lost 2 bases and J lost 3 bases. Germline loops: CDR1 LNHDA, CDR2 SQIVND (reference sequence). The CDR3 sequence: CASSIPGQGGYEQYF. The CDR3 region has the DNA TGTGCCAGTAGTATACCGGGACAGGGCGGCTACGAGCAGTACTTC.

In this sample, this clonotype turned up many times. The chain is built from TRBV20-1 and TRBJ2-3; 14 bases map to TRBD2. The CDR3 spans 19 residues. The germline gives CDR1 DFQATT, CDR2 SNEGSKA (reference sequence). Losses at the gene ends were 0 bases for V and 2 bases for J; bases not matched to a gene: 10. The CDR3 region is CSARDSGTSGGRNTDTQYF. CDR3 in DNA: TGCAGTGCTAGAGATTCCGGGACTAGCGGGGGCCGGAACACAGATACGCAGTATTTT.

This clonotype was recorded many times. The CDR3 DNA is TGTGCCAGTGAAGATAGAGGAGGGTTGGGAACTGAAGCTTTCTTT. Translated: CASEDRGGLGTEAFF. J is TRBJ1-1 and V is TRBV19, with D uncertain. Germline CDR1 LNHDA, CDR2 SQIVND (reference sequence). CDR3 size: 15 residues. Trimming removed 8 bases at V and 5 bases at J, with 21 bases between.